The T cell receptor (beta chain) under discussion was sequenced for a study of T cell responses to AZD1222 COVID-19 vaccine. Study conclusions and caveats: Donors were mostly white British, more females; clonal diversity possibly underestimated. Regions 160-218 and 743-854 held dominance among vaccine-associated CD4 TCRs, which spanned spike. Unmutated variant regions are reportedly targeted by nearly half of spike-specific TCRs. Only a handful of individuals given AZD1222 were seropositive at baseline.

Sequenced by immunoSEQ multiplex PCR; TCRdb stores in-frame clones only, minus some. This table has 120,000 or so clones, more than 70% appearing once. CDR3 size: 16 residues. In germline, CDR1 is SNHLY, CDR2 FYNNEI. V lost 6 bases and J 5 bases, leaving 22 bases between the germline ends. Concerning this clone: Its antigen is undetermined.

The clonotype comes from an adult in good health. The source material was peripheral blood, sampled on day 0 of AZD1222 vaccination. The gene calls are TRBV2 and TRBJ1-2, with D tentatively TRBD1 (6 bases). CDR3 bases: TGTGCCAGCAGGGTCGGTCCGGGGGCTTTGGGATATGGCTACACCTTC. Protein product: CASRVGPGALGYGYTF.